This T cell receptor (beta chain) came from a study of control samples from healthy donors and cancer patients. Germline V gene lookup returns CDR1 MDHEN and CDR2 SYDVKM. The CDR3 runs to 14 residues. V was trimmed by 1 base and J by 6 bases, leaving 10 bases between them. Produced via immunoSEQ multiplex PCR; TCRdb's table is partial and in-frame only. The sample has 45,000 to 55,000 clones; over 90% are singletons. The receptor comes from a woman between 45 and 60 years old with head and neck cancer. The source material was PBMCs. This rearrangement joins TRBV28 to TRBJ2-4; possibly TRBD1 or TRBD2 for D (5 bases each). CDR3 region: CASSLSGRGNIQYF. DNA of the CDR3: TGTGCCAGCAGTTTATCGGGAAGGGGAAACATTCAGTACTTC.